This entry lists 27 T cell receptor beta chains sequenced from one sample in a study of T cell changes during pregnancy in multiple sclerosis. The assay was immunoSEQ multiplex PCR, and TCRdb's table has in-frame clones only and misses some. This table has roughly 85,000 clones, 91% appearing once. The material sequenced was peripheral blood, taken in the first trimester of pregnancy. These TCRs come from a female donor with multiple sclerosis, enrolled in a pregnancy study.

V gene TRBV7-9 combines with J gene TRBJ2-5, with D possibly being TRBD1 (5 bases). The V and J ends lost 5 bases and 3 bases respectively, with 13 bases between them. Germline loops: CDR1 SEHNR, CDR2 FQNEAQ (reference sequence). The CDR3 extends over 14 amino acids. The CDR3 DNA reads TGTGCCAGCAGCGGCAGGGTTTGGGAAGAGACCCAGTACTTC. Translated: CASSGRVWEETQYF.

The J gene is TRBJ1-4, the V gene TRBV5-4; 7 bases map to TRBD1. The V segment lost 3 bases and the J segment 8 bases; nucleotides outside the gene matches: 10. The CDR3 length is 15 residues. Germline CDR1 SGHNT, CDR2 YYREEE (reference sequence). CDR3: CASSSQTGINEKLFF. The CDR3 nucleotides read TGTGCCAGCAGCTCCCAGACAGGGATCAACGAAAAACTGTTTTTT.

The chain has TRBV19 and TRBJ2-7; D call uncertain. Trimming left V 3 bases short and J 0 bases short, with 9 bases between. CDR3 length: 14 residues. Germline CDR1 reads LNHDA; CDR2 reads SQIVND (reference sequence). CDR3 protein: CASSMWRSSYEQYF. The CDR3 DNA follows: TGTGCCAGTAGTATGTGGCGGAGCTCCTACGAGCAGTACTTC.

The J gene is TRBJ2-3, the V gene TRBV19; TRBD2 is a possible D gene (5 bases). The CDR3 is 14 amino acids. Germline V lookup: CDR1 LNHDA, CDR2 SQIVND (reference sequence). V lost 4 bases and J lost 4, with 12 bases in between. The chain's CDR3 is CASSKPIGADTQYF. CDR3 in DNA: TGTGCCAGTAGTAAACCGATCGGGGCAGATACGCAGTATTTT.

The CDR3 region has the DNA TGTGCCAGCAGCTTGACAGGGGGAGAGACCCAGTACTTC. It encodes CASSLTGGETQYF. The chain carries TRBV7-2 and TRBJ2-5, with TRBD1 identical over 9 bases. The CDR3 covers 13 residues. Germline-derived CDR1 and CDR2 are SGHTA and FQGNSA. J gave up 4 bases and V 3 bases, and 0 bases lay outside the gene matches.

The V gene is TRBV9, the J gene TRBJ2-3, with 8 nucleotides matching TRBD2. V trimming: 4 bases; J trimming: 3 bases; junction bases outside the gene matches: 13. This CDR3 is built from 17 residues. Germline V CDR1 and CDR2: SGDLS, YYNGEE. CDR3 loop: CASSPSSSAGGTDTQYF. Written as DNA, the CDR3 is TGTGCCAGCAGCCCCTCCTCTAGCGCGGGGGGAACAGATACGCAGTATTTT.

In its sample, this clone was seen once. This chain uses TRBV20-1 with TRBJ2-3, with D unresolved. Deletions cut 0 bases from V and 5 bases from J, with 3 bases between. Germline V gene lookup returns CDR1 DFQATT and CDR2 SNEGSKA (reference sequence). This CDR3 contains 11 residues. The CDR3 protein is CSARERDTQYF. CDR3 nucleotides: TGCAGTGCTAGAGAGAGAGATACGCAGTATTTT.

This clone was seen a single time. V and J are TRBV11-3 and TRBJ2-5; TRBD2 aligns across 13 bases. The CDR3 spans 16 residues. Unmatched junction bases numbered 8, after V lost 5 bases and J lost 5 bases. CDR1 and CDR2 from the germline V gene are SGHNT and YENEEA. The CDR3 spells CASSPGLAGVLETQYF. CDR3 in DNA: TGTGCCAGCAGCCCAGGACTAGCGGGAGTTTTGGAGACCCAGTACTTC.

The V call is TRBV25-1, the J call TRBJ2-3; TRBD1 matches 9 bases. Germline V gene lookup returns CDR1 MGHDK and CDR2 SYGVNS. The CDR3 runs to 15 residues. Trimming removed 1 base from V and 3 bases from J; junction bases left unmatched: 2. The CDR3: CASSELDRGTDTQYF. The CDR3 DNA reads as TGTGCCAGCAGTGAATTGGACAGGGGAACAGATACGCAGTATTTT.

The chain has TRBV7-2 and TRBJ1-1; D possibly corresponds to TRBD1 (5 bases). V was cut by 0 bases and J by 1 base, with 6 bases left in between. The CDR3 covers 14 residues. Germline CDR1 SGHTA, CDR2 FQGNSA. CDR3 amino acids: CASSLAQGNTEAFF. CDR3 nucleotide sequence: TGTGCCAGCAGCTTAGCGCAGGGGAACACTGAAGCTTTCTTT.

The V gene is TRBV5-1, the J gene TRBJ2-2; D is perhaps TRBD1 (6 bases). The V gene lost 0 bases and the J gene lost 5 bases, with 11 bases spanning the gap. This CDR3 has 15 amino acids. The germline V gene encodes CDR1 SGHRS and CDR2 YFSETQ. The CDR3 DNA is TGCGCCAGCAGCTTGGAGACAGGACCAACCGGGGAGCTGTTTTTT. It is translated as CASSLETGPTGELFF.

Remarks on this clone: An end of the junction differs from the germline gene, which may be a read error. The chain has TRBV7-7 and TRBJ2-3; no clear D gene. The CDR3 is made up of 13 amino acids. Germline lookup yields CDR1 SSHAT and CDR2 FNYEAQ (reference sequence). CDR3 coding DNA: TGTGCTAGCAGCTTAATATTCACAGATACGCAGTATTTT. Protein sequence: CASSLIFTDTQYF.

The J gene is TRBJ2-5, the V gene TRBV9; 7 bases are shared with TRBD2. V dropped 3 bases and J dropped 5; count of bases not matched to a gene: 7. CDR1 SGDLS and CDR2 YYNGEE come from the germline V gene. CDR3 size: 14 residues. The CDR3 loop reads CASSETSPPETQYF. The CDR3 nucleotides are TGTGCCAGCAGCGAGACTAGCCCCCCCGAGACCCAGTACTTC. The full variable domain, its missing parts supplied by reference TRBV9 and TRBJ2-5, is DSGVTQTPKHLITATGQRVTLRCSPRSGDLSVYWYQQSLDQGLQFLIQYYNGEERAKGNILERFSAQQFPDLHSELNLSSLELGDSALYFCASSETSPPETQYFGPGTRLLVL.

The count of this clone is one. The chain carries TRBV15 and TRBJ1-6; D unclear. Trimming took off 5 bases at V and 10 bases at J, with 15 bases between the two ends. Germline V gene lookup returns CDR1 LNHNV and CDR2 YYDKDF (reference sequence). The CDR3 contains 14 residues. In nucleotides, the CDR3 is TGTGCCACCAGCCCTTCCTCCGCGTCCTCACCCCTCCACTTT. It yields the protein CATSPSSASSPLHF. Filled out from reference TRBV15 and TRBJ1-6, the complete variable domain reads DAMVIQNPRYQVTQFGKPVTLSCSQTLNHNVMYWYQQKSSQAPKLLFHYYDKDFNNEADTPDNFQSRRPNTSFCFLDIRSPGLGDTAMYLCATSPSSASSPLHFGNGTRLTVT.

V and J are TRBV21-1 and TRBJ1-1; the table's D call, TRBD1, was not checked against the DNA. TRBV21-1 is given as a pseudogene. The CDR3 extends over 13 amino acids. CDR3 protein: CASCGQGNTEAFF. The DNA of the CDR3 is TGTGCCAGCTGTGGGCAGGGGAACACTGAAGCTTTCTTT.

The chain joins TRBV5-8 to TRBJ1-1; D gene unclear. Germline loops: CDR1 SGHTS, CDR2 YDEGEE. The CDR3 is made up of 13 amino acids. The V gene lost 1 base and the J gene lost 4 bases, with 8 bases spanning the gap. In DNA, the CDR3 is TGTGCCAGCAGCTTGTACGGAGGCACTGAAGCTTTCTTT. Translated, it gives CASSLYGGTEAFF.

The table lists this clone with a few counts. This rearrangement joins TRBV2 to TRBJ1-2; D is uncertain. The CDR3 length is 14 residues. CDR1 SNHLY and CDR2 FYNNEI come from the germline V gene. V lost 3 bases, J lost 2 bases, and 10 bases lay in between. The CDR3 sequence: CASSDERPNYGYTF. Here the CDR3 DNA reads TGTGCCAGCAGTGATGAGAGGCCAAACTATGGCTACACCTTC.

The V call is TRBV7-6, the J call TRBJ2-1; 8 nucleotides align to TRBD2. The CDR3 covers 17 residues. In germline, CDR1 is SGHVS, CDR2 FNYEAQ. Germline trimming cut 5 bases from V and 10 bases from J; bases unmatched to any gene: 19. CDR3 loop: CASSPDIVAGSTLEQFF. The DNA of the CDR3 is TGTGCCAGCAGCCCAGATATTGTAGCGGGGTCCACACTAGAGCAGTTCTTC.

The chain joins TRBV13 to TRBJ1-5; weak D call: TRBD1 (6 bases). The CDR3 runs 14 residues. Germline lookup yields CDR1 PRHDT and CDR2 FYEKMQ (reference sequence). V was pared by 2 bases and J by 4 bases, with 9 bases between. Here the CDR3 DNA reads TGTGCCAGCAGCTTATCAGGGGCAAATCAGCCCCAGCATTTT. This encodes CASSLSGANQPQHF. The full variable domain, rest sourced from reference TRBV13 and TRBJ1-5, is AAGVIQSPRHLIKEKRETATLKCYPIPRHDTVYWYQQGPGQDPQFLISFYEKMQSDKGSIPDRFSAQQFSDYHSELNMSSLELGDSALYFCASSLSGANQPQHFGDGTRLSIL.

The genes are TRBV5-1 and TRBJ2-2; possible D gene TRBD2, 7 bases. The CDR3 covers 16 residues. Trimming pared 5 bases from V and 4 bases from J, leaving 18 bases between. CDR1 is SGHRS, CDR2 YFSETQ, per germline. CDR3 in amino acids: CASSSVWGGPTGELFF. CDR3 nucleotide sequence: TGCGCCAGCAGTTCCGTTTGGGGGGGCCCCACCGGGGAGCTGTTTTTT.

This clone was seen just once. V gene TRBV10-3 combines with J gene TRBJ2-7, with 7 bases that match TRBD1. There are 21 residues in the CDR3. Germline V gene data show CDR1 as ENHRY and CDR2 as SYGVKD. V lost 2 bases, J lost 1 base, and 23 bases stayed unmatched. The CDR3 reads CAISEPWSPQPGTEYSYEQYF. DNA of the CDR3: TGTGCCATCAGTGAGCCTTGGAGCCCCCAACCCGGGACAGAATATTCCTACGAGCAGTACTTC.

The rearrangement uses TRBV2 and TRBJ2-1; perhaps TRBD1 as D (7 bases). V dropped 2 bases and J dropped 4 bases, with 15 bases sitting between them. The CDR3 extends over 16 amino acids. Germline V lookup: CDR1 SNHLY, CDR2 FYNNEI. CDR3 bases: TGTGCCAGCAGTGAACAGGGGGGAGGCTGGTACAATGAGCAGTTCTTC. Translating it yields CASSEQGGGWYNEQFF.

The CDR3 sequence is CANGGLAGPHSTDTQYF. CDR3 in DNA: TGTGCCAACGGAGGACTAGCGGGACCTCATAGCACAGATACGCAGTATTTT. This chain uses TRBV2 with TRBJ2-3, with 12 bases identical to TRBD2. This CDR3 region has 17 residues. V was clipped by 10 bases and J by 0 bases; unmatched bases: 11. Germline-derived CDR1 and CDR2 are SNHLY and FYNNEI.

The chain employs TRBV15 and TRBJ1-2; possible D gene TRBD1, 5 bases. Germline CDR1 is LNHNV and CDR2 is YYDKDF (reference sequence). CDR3 size: 17 residues. Trimming cost V 0 bases and J 2 bases, with 16 bases left between them. The CDR3 spells CATSRDREYGFNYGYTF. Written as DNA, the CDR3 is TGTGCCACCAGCAGAGACAGGGAATACGGGTTCAACTATGGCTACACCTTC.

This clone was detected a few times. The rearrangement links TRBV30 to TRBJ1-2, with TRBD1 as a possible D gene (5 bases). Per germline, CDR1 GTSNPN and CDR2 SVGIG (reference sequence). The CDR3 runs to 12 residues. V was pared by 0 bases and J by 4 bases, with 6 bases between. CDR3 residues: CAWSVTGYGYTF. As DNA, the CDR3 is TGTGCCTGGAGTGTAACAGGCTATGGCTACACCTTC.

The CDR3: CASSPNGGTGFYEQYF. In DNA form, the CDR3 reads TGTGCCAGCAGTCCCAATGGGGGGACAGGGTTCTACGAGCAGTACTTC. The chain recombines TRBV27 with TRBJ2-7; 9 bases agree with TRBD1. V was clipped by 5 bases and J by 3 bases; unmatched bases: 11. The CDR3 is 16 residues long. Germline V gives CDR1 MNHEY, CDR2 SMNVEV (reference sequence).

This sequence joins TRBV5-4 and TRBJ2-1; the D is unclear. Germline V gene lookup returns CDR1 SGHNT and CDR2 YYREEE (reference sequence). The CDR3 is made up of 14 amino acids. V shed 2 bases and J shed 3 bases, with 9 bases lying between them. The CDR3 protein is CASSFGTDYNEQFF. The CDR3 DNA follows: TGTGCCAGCAGCTTCGGCACAGACTACAATGAGCAGTTCTTC.